The clone carrying this T cell receptor (beta chain) was recorded a few times. Its antigen is not known. One junction end disagrees with the germline gene, perhaps due to a read error. This entry belongs to a study of vaccination and CD4 T cells after COVID-19. Cultured CD4+ T cells had their DNA profiled by the Oncomine TCR Beta short-read assay. Using its own MiXCR run on the PCR reads, TCRdb lists one record per CDR3 protein. This table has several thousand distinct CDR3 sequences, around half appearing once. This CDR3 has 13 amino acids. CDR1 and CDR2 (germline): SSHAT, FNYEAQ (reference sequence). Sample treatment: approximately nine-day PBMC culture with coronavirus spike peptide pools or control peptides (ViraFEST assay). CD4+ T cells that came from the unexposed donor were collected before the COVID-19 pandemic (2011-2018).

This sequence originates from a human donor in good health. Source material: CD4+ T cells from blood, cultured in vitro. This sequence joins TRBV7-7 and TRBJ2-2; D gene unclear. The CDR3 region has the DNA TGTGCTAGCAGCTTAGGTCGGACCGGGGAGCTGTTTTTT. Residues: CASSLGRTGELFF.